These T cell receptor beta chains were read from a single sample in a study of cytomegalovirus exposure and HLA in healthy donors. Sequenced by immunoSEQ multiplex PCR; TCRdb stores in-frame clones only, minus some. This repertoire shows roughly 120,000 clones, about 73% found once; its top ten account for approximately 2%. Sequenced sample: PBMCs. The receptors shown here come from a middle-aged woman in good health and CMV-seropositive. Each CDR3 is given with its conserved first and last residue.

TRBJ2-7 TRBV27 CASSRTGDIYEQYF
TRBJ1-2 TRBV19 CASSERGQRGYGYTF
TRBJ1-2 TRBV18 CASSPTAGTDHGYTF
TRBJ1-1 TRBV27 CASSTPPGNTEAFF
TRBJ2-1 TRBV29-1 CSVGGTSYNEQFF
TRBJ2-5 TRBV5-8 CASSLGRDFQETQYF
TRBJ2-1 TRBV18 CASSPQAGGQGNEQFF
TRBJ1-1 TRBV4-3 CASSQVGTALKGAFF
TRBJ1-1 TRBV29-1 CSVDTGRNTEAFF
TRBJ2-2 TRBV18 CASSPTGDPTGELFF
TRBJ2-7 TRBV28 CASSAWDRVFQMDYEQYF
TRBJ1-1 TRBV6-1 CASSFQGNTEAFF
TRBJ2-3 TRBV7-8 CASSASGTISF
TRBJ2-2 TRBV20-1 CSATSTGELFF
TRBJ2-5 TRBV5-1 CASSRRGQETQYF
TRBJ2-5 TRBV25-1 CASRKGKGETQYF
TRBJ1-1 TRBV6-5 CASSSPENRNTEAFF
TRBJ1-2 TRBV5-8 CASSLDAGTGVRGNTF
TRBJ1-1 TRBV7-9 CASSLDSTGTEAFF
TRBJ2-6 TRBV7-2 CASSPDGGTGANVLTF
TRBJ2-5 TRBV7-9 CASSPAGGRETQYF
TRBJ2-1 TRBV4-3 CASSQSGSSYNEQFF
TRBJ2-7 TRBV19 CASGRGPNYEQYF
TRBJ1-2 TRBV30 CAWSQGQGDGYTF
TRBJ2-5 TRBV25-1 CASSWGQGLGETQYF
TRBJ2-1 TRBV11-3 CASSISSWDEQFF
TRBJ2-7 TRBV28 CASSPPGQGSYEQYF
TRBJ2-7 TRBV4-2 CASSPSRTGYEQYF
TRBJ2-5 TRBV29-1 CSVHVDRGIQETQYF
TRBJ2-1 TRBV19 CASSLQLAGGPVNEQFF
TRBJ2-7 TRBV9 CASSVDEGVKQYF
TRBJ2-1 TRBV28 CASTRTASGSNNEQFF
TRBJ1-4 TRBV28 CASSLWGLNEKLFF
TRBJ1-2 TRBV4-3 CASSQDSGGPYGYTF
TRBJ2-7 TRBV6-5 CASSYTSGSAYEQYF
TRBJ1-5 TRBV5-1 CASSHGLGQPQHF
TRBJ2-3 TRBV7-2 CASSAWRAMADTQYF
TRBJ1-2 TRBV5-4 CASSPQGAFGYGYTF
TRBJ1-6 TRBV18 CASSRTGGDSPLHF
TRBJ1-1 TRBV19 CASSDYGGAGVTEAFF
TRBJ2-5 TRBV6-5 CASSYGGRERETQYF
TRBJ2-5 TRBV2 CASSEDRYQETQYF
TRBJ2-3 TRBV6-1 CASSEEKGHGTDTQYF
TRBJ2-5 TRBV5-1 CASSWRDAKETQYF
TRBJ1-2 TRBV28 CASSRIDRGQMDYTF
TRBJ2-5 TRBV10-3 CAISEPLAGETQYF
TRBJ2-7 TRBV2 CASSTGPYEQYF
TRBJ1-2 TRBV4-2 CAGSQSSTATNYGYTF
TRBJ1-6 TRBV9 CASSPRTGSNSPLHF
- TRBV9 CASSSDSFSYEQYF
TRBJ2-7 TRBV19 CASSIVAGTAYEQYF
TRBJ2-7 TRBV4-3 CASSQGLALYTYEQYF